This T cell receptor (beta chain) was sequenced during a study of cytomegalovirus exposure and HLA in healthy donors. The germline gives CDR1 MNHEY, CDR2 SVGAGI. The CDR3 totals 15 residues. Trimming removed 1 base at V and 6 bases at J, with 13 bases between. Vbeta (60) and Jbeta (13) primers were used in the PCR. This table comes from immunoSEQ multiplex PCR, and its TCRdb copy is limited to in-frame clones, with some not included. Found here are about 140,000 clones, 70% to 85% of them singletons; the top ten hold approximately 2%. The genes are TRBV6-5 and TRBJ2-1, with D tentatively TRBD1 (6 bases). The sequence was collected from a woman in her forties in good health and CMV-seronegative. The sample comprised PBMCs. The CDR3 DNA reads as TGTGCCAGCAGTTACTGGGATTCACAGGGCAATGAGCAGTTCTTC. This sequence encodes CASSYWDSQGNEQFF.